Shown below are 3 T cell receptor beta chains from a single sample sequenced in a study of T cells expressing NK-cell markers. TCRdb re-called the 5' RACE reads and shows each CDR3 protein once, DNA omitted. This repertoire comprises under 200,000 distinct CDR3 sequences; its ten largest clones make up around 18%. Sequenced sample: blood T cells: a sorted CD56 or NKG2C T cell subset, CD4+ or CD8+ T cells, or bulk PBMC T cells (not recorded which). These receptors all come from a woman between 18 and 70 years old in good health.

The chain combines TRBV5-1 with TRBJ2-3. Germline V lookup: CDR1 SGHRS, CDR2 YFSETQ. This CDR3 is built from 15 residues. Here the CDR3 reads CASRPQVTSTDTQYF.

The chain uses TRBV20-1 and TRBJ2-5; TCRdb designates TRBD2, a call that cannot be tested without DNA. The V gene's germline CDR1 is DFQATT and CDR2 SNEGSKA (reference sequence). This CDR3 comprises 12 residues. The CDR3 here is CSARAQPETQYF.

The chain is built from TRBV11-2 and TRBJ2-7; TCRdb selects TRBD1, and the lack of DNA leaves this call unchecked. CDR1 and CDR2 from the germline V gene are SGHAT and FQNNGV. CDR3 length: 17 residues. The CDR3 protein is CASSKTTDSSSSYEQYF.